Listed here are 23 T cell receptor beta chains from one sample, sequenced in a study of human T cells and chemical hapten exposure. Stated time point: patch test 1, 2 weeks after DPC sensitization. Treatment of the sample: therapeutic diphenylcyclopropenone sensitization with weekly scalp DPC. Each CDR3 protein is one row after TCRdb ran MiXCR on the RACE reads. Counted here are more than 80,000 distinct CDR3 sequences, around 7% occurring once; the ten biggest clones make up about 1.4%. The material was whole blood, obtained in connection with sensitization to the hapten diphenylcyclopropenone (DPC). These receptors all stem from a woman aged 25 to 45 with alopecia areata. Some clones in this sample may be carry-over from other donors' samples.

This clonotype appeared many times. The gene calls are TRBV3-1 and TRBJ1-3; a possible D gene is TRBD1 (6 bases). V lost 1 base, J lost 0 bases, and 10 bases lay in between. The CDR3 totals 16 residues. The germline CDR1 and CDR2 sequences are LGHDT and YNNKEL (reference sequence). Here the CDR3 reads CASSQAGGHSGNTIYF. DNA of the CDR3: TGTGCCAGCAGCCAAGCCGGGGGCCACTCTGGAAACACCATATATTTT.

In its sample, this clonotype was seen a few times. The genes are TRBV7-6 and TRBJ2-2, with D unclear. Trimming left V 5 bases short and J 7 bases short, with 8 bases between. From germline, CDR1 is SGHVS and CDR2 FNYEAQ. The CDR3 is 12 amino acids. The CDR3 nucleotides read TGTGCCAGCAGCCCCTTCCACGGGGAGCTGTTTTTT. Its translation: CASSPFHGELFF.

This clonotype was seen at least ten times. The rearrangement links TRBV5-4 to TRBJ2-7, with TRBD2 matching 10 bases. CDR1 and CDR2 from the germline V gene are SGHNT and YYREEE (reference sequence). J was trimmed by 7 bases and V by 4 bases; bases with no gene match: 14. This CDR3 spans 16 amino acids. CDR3 region: CASSPLSSGGFEEQYF. CDR3 DNA: TGTGCCAGCAGCCCACTTTCTAGCGGGGGATTTGAAGAGCAGTACTTC. Full variable domain (remainder filled in from reference TRBV5-4 and TRBJ2-7): ETGVTQSPTHLIKTRGQQVTLRCSSQSGHNTVSWYQQALGQGPQFIFQYYREEENGRGNFPPRFSGLQFPNYSSELNVNALELDDSALYLCASSPLSSGGFEEQYFGPGTRLTVT.

Ten or more counts support this clonotype. The chain carries TRBV5-1 and TRBJ2-3, with 7 bases fitting TRBD1. The CDR3 runs to 14 residues. CDR1 and CDR2 from the germline V gene are SGHRS and YFSETQ. V was clipped by 4 bases and J by 2 bases; unmatched bases: 4. The CDR3 DNA sequence: TGCGCCAGCAGCCCGGGACAGAACACAGATACGCAGTATTTT. It codes for CASSPGQNTDTQYF.

This clonotype came up many times. The genes are TRBV5-1 and TRBJ1-1; no firm D call. V was trimmed by 0 bases and J by 5 bases, leaving 11 bases between them. Germline-derived CDR1 and CDR2 are SGHRS and YFSETQ. The CDR3 has 14 amino acids. CDR3 DNA: TGCGCCAGCAGCTTGGGACGGCGGGAGACTGAAGCTTTCTTT. Amino acids: CASSLGRRETEAFF.

The genes are TRBV6-6 and TRBJ2-1, with 9 nucleotides matching TRBD1. Germline V CDR1 and CDR2: MNHNY, SVGAGI (reference sequence). V trimming: 2 bases; J trimming: 8 bases; junction bases outside the gene matches: 7. There are 15 residues in the CDR3. The CDR3 sequence: CASSYGPGQGHEQFF. The CDR3 nucleotides are TGTGCCAGCAGTTACGGCCCGGGACAGGGCCATGAGCAGTTCTTC.

The table lists this clonotype with many counts. This sequence joins TRBV29-1 and TRBJ1-3, with 7 nucleotides matching TRBD1. This CDR3 contains 14 residues. The germline CDR1 and CDR2 sequences are SQVTM and ANQGSEA. The J segment lost 2 bases and the V segment lost 4 bases, leaving 5 bases of the junction unmatched. The CDR3 loop reads CSVGSGTAGNTIYF. The DNA of the CDR3 is TGCAGCGTTGGGAGTGGGACAGCTGGAAACACCATATATTTT.

The chain uses TRBV20-1 and TRBJ1-5; TRBD1 might be the D (5 bases). CDR3 length: 14 amino acids. V was clipped by 0 bases and J by 7 bases, with 13 bases between them. Germline V gene sequence: CDR1 DFQATT, CDR2 SNEGSKA (reference sequence). The CDR3 region has the DNA TGCAGTGCTAGAGATATTCAGGGCGTCCAGCCCCAGCATTTT. Translating gives CSARDIQGVQPQHF.

There are a few counts of this clonotype. This chain connects TRBV29-1 to TRBJ1-2; D ambiguous. Deletions cut 7 bases from V and 0 bases from J, with 9 bases between. This CDR3 region has 12 residues. The germline CDR1 and CDR2 sequences are SQVTM and ANQGSEA. The DNA of the CDR3 is TGCAGCGGATTAACTGCTAACTATGGCTACACCTTC. Protein sequence: CSGLTANYGYTF.

This clonotype has a count of ten or more. The chain uses TRBV5-1 and TRBJ2-6; D is possibly TRBD2 (5 bases). The CDR3 has 15 amino acids. The ends were cut back, 4 bases at V and 0 bases at J, with 8 bases in the middle. The germline gives CDR1 SGHRS, CDR2 YFSETQ. The CDR3 here is CASSLTSSGANVLTF. CDR3 DNA sequence: TGCGCCAGCAGCCTCACTAGCTCTGGGGCCAACGTCCTGACTTTC. Filled out from reference TRBV5-1 and TRBJ2-6, the complete variable domain reads KAGVTQTPRYLIKTRGQQVTLSCSPISGHRSVSWYQQTPGQGLQFLFEYFSETQRNKGNFPGRFSGRQFSNSRSEMNVSTLELGDSALYLCASSLTSSGANVLTFGAGSRLTVL.

At least ten counts were recorded for this clonotype. This chain links TRBV12-3 or TRBV12-4 with TRBJ2-7, with 7 bases lining up with TRBD1. This CDR3 spans 13 amino acids. J lost 0 bases, V lost 8 bases, and 4 bases had no gene match. CDR3: CASGRDSSYEQYF. CDR3 DNA: TGTGCCAGCGGCCGGGACAGCTCCTACGAGCAGTACTTC.

This clonotype was seen repeatedly, ten times or more. J is TRBJ2-1 and V is TRBV13; unclear D gene. Germline V gene sequence: CDR1 PRHDT, CDR2 FYEKMQ (reference sequence). Trimming took 3 bases from V and 5 from J, leaving 14 bases between them. The CDR3 runs 15 residues. CDR3 in amino acids: CASSFFVQSNNEQFF. The CDR3 DNA reads TGTGCCAGCAGCTTTTTCGTACAGTCCAACAATGAGCAGTTCTTC.

The chain recombines TRBV6-1 with TRBJ1-5, with D maybe TRBD1 (5 bases). The CDR3 is 16 amino acids. Germline V CDR1 and CDR2: MNHNS, SASEGT. V was shortened by 4 bases and J by 4 bases, with 17 bases between the two germline ends. The CDR3 spells CASSAGSQDKNQPQHF. The CDR3 DNA reads as TGTGCCAGCAGTGCAGGGTCCCAAGATAAGAATCAGCCCCAGCATTTT.

This clonotype was counted ten times or more. The gene calls are TRBV20-1 and TRBJ2-5, with D uncertain. Per the germline V gene, CDR1 is DFQATT and CDR2 is SNEGSKA (reference sequence). The CDR3 runs 17 residues. Between the trimmed V and J ends, which lost 5 bases and 0 bases, there was a span of 22 bases. The CDR3 protein is CSAPPHGLNMYQETQYF. As DNA, the CDR3 is TGCAGTGCTCCCCCCCATGGGCTTAATATGTACCAAGAGACCCAGTACTTC.

This clonotype came up once. A read error may explain this, as a much larger clone is one base away. The gene calls are TRBV6-4 and TRBJ2-1; 7 bases agree with TRBD2. Germline CDR1 is MRHNA and CDR2 is SNTAGT. CDR3 size: 15 residues. The ends lost 1 base at V and 9 bases at J; junction bases unmatched: 9. Here the CDR3 DNA reads TGTGCCAGCAGTGACTTAGCGGGCCCTTGGGGTGAGCAGTTCTTC. Translation gives CASSDLAGPWGEQFF.

The J gene is TRBJ2-3, the V gene TRBV5-1; TRBD2 aligns across 9 bases. The junction had 6 bases not matched to a gene; V was cut back by 0 bases and J by 4 bases. The V gene's germline CDR1 is SGHRS and CDR2 YFSETQ. The length of the CDR3 is 16 residues. The CDR3 spells CASSLGTSDHSDTQYF. The CDR3 region has the DNA TGCGCCAGCAGCTTGGGGACTAGCGATCATTCAGATACGCAGTATTTT.

The genes are TRBV5-1 and TRBJ1-1; no firm D call. CDR1 is SGHRS, CDR2 YFSETQ, per germline. The CDR3 is 15 amino acids. Trimming stripped 5 bases from V and 3 bases from J, with 17 bases between. The CDR3 loop is CASRAGLLRDTEAFF. In nucleotides, the CDR3 is TGCGCCAGCAGGGCCGGACTCTTGAGGGACACTGAAGCTTTCTTT. Looking up the rest from reference TRBV5-1 and TRBJ1-1 gives the full variable domain: KAGVTQTPRYLIKTRGQQVTLSCSPISGHRSVSWYQQTPGQGLQFLFEYFSETQRNKGNFPGRFSGRQFSNSRSEMNVSTLELGDSALYLCASRAGLLRDTEAFFGQGTRLTVV.

The chain joins TRBV9 to TRBJ2-3, with no clear D. Germline lookup yields CDR1 SGDLS and CDR2 YYNGEE. The length of the CDR3 is 13 residues. V lost 0 bases, J lost 5 bases, and 7 bases lay in between. CDR3 nucleotides: TGTGCCAGCAGCGTAGTTGCAGAAGATACGCAGTATTTT. It is translated as CASSVVAEDTQYF.

This clonotype was recorded many times. The chain carries TRBV6-5 and TRBJ1-2, with D possibly TRBD1 on 6 matching bases. The germline CDR1 and CDR2 sequences are MNHEY and SVGAGI. The CDR3 length is 13 residues. Trimming stripped 3 bases from V and 4 bases from J, with 9 bases between. CDR3 amino acids: CASSYQGSYGYTF. The CDR3 DNA reads as TGTGCCAGCAGTTATCAGGGGAGCTATGGCTACACCTTC.

This clonotype was seen many times. The chain combines TRBV14 with TRBJ2-1, with D uncertain. Trimming shortened V by 4 bases and J by 2 bases, and 6 bases separated the two germline ends. Germline CDR1 reads SGHDN; CDR2 reads FVKESK. The CDR3 extends over 13 amino acids. CDR3 bases: TGTGCCAGCAGCCGTGGGACCTACAATGAGCAGTTCTTC. As protein: CASSRGTYNEQFF.

This clonotype was seen a handful of times. This rearrangement joins TRBV5-1 to TRBJ1-1; D not resolved. V lost 0 bases to trimming and J lost 5 bases, with 11 bases between them. CDR3 length equals 14 residues. The V gene's germline CDR1 is SGHRS and CDR2 YFSETQ. The CDR3 DNA sequence: TGCGCCAGCAGCTTGGATGTCATGAGAACTGAAGCTTTCTTT. This gives the protein CASSLDVMRTEAFF.

This clonotype occurred many times. The rearrangement joins TRBV19 to TRBJ2-3; unclear D gene. The CDR3 loop spans 13 amino acids. With 6 bases removed from V and 4 bases from J, the gap between germline ends came to 11 bases. The germline CDR1 and CDR2 sequences are LNHDA and SQIVND (reference sequence). CDR3 nucleotide sequence: TGTGCCAGTAGACGCGCTGGCCCAGATACGCAGTATTTT. This gives the protein CASRRAGPDTQYF.

The table lists this clonotype with many counts. The J gene is TRBJ1-3, the V gene TRBV29-1; weak D call: TRBD1 (6 bases). The V end was cut by 8 bases, the J end by 1 base, with 9 bases between. Germline-derived CDR1 and CDR2 are SQVTM and ANQGSEA. CDR3 length: 12 amino acids. The CDR3 here is CSIQGSGNTIYF. Written as DNA, the CDR3 is TGCAGCATCCAGGGGTCTGGAAACACCATATATTTT.